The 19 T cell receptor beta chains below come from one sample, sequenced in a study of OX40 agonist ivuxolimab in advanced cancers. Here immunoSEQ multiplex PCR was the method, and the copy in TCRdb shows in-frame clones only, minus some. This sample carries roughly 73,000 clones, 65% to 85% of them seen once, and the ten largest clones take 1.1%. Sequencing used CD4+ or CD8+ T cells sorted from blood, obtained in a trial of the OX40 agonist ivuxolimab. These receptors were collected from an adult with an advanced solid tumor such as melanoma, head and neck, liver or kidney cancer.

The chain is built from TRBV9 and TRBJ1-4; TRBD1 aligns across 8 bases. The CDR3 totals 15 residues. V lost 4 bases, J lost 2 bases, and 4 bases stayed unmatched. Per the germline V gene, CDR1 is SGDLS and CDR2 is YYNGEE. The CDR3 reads CASSTYRGTNEKLFF. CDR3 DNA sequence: TGTGCCAGCAGCACCTACAGGGGGACTAATGAAAAACTGTTTTTT.

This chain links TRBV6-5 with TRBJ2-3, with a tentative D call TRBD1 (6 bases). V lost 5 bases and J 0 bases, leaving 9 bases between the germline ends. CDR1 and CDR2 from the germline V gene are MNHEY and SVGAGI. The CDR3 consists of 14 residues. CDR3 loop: CASSRTVSTDTQYF. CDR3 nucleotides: TGTGCCAGCAGTCGGACAGTTAGCACAGATACGCAGTATTTT.

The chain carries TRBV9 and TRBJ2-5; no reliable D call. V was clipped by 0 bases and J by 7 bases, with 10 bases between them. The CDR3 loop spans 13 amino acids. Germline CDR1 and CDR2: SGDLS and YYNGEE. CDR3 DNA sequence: TGTGCCAGCAGCGTAGACCCTAGTGGGACCCAGTACTTC. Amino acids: CASSVDPSGTQYF.

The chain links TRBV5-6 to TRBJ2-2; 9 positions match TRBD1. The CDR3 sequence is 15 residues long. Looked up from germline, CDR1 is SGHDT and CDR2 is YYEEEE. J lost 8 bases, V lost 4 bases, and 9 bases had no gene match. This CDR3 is CASSPGDRDGGELFF. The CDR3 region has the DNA TGTGCCAGCAGCCCTGGGGACAGGGATGGTGGGGAGCTGTTTTTT.

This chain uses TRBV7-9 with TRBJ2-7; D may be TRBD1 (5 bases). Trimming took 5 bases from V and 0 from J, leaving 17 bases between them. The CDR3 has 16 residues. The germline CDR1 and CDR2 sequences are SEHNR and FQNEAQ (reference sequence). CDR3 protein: CASSPTFRASSYEQYF. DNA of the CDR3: TGTGCCAGCAGCCCAACTTTCAGGGCGAGCTCCTACGAGCAGTACTTC.

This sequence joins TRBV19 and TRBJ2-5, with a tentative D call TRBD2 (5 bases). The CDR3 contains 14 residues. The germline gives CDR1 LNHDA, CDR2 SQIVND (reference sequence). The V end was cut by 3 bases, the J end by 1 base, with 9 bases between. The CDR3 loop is CASSMTRAQETQYF. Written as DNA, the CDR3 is TGTGCCAGTAGTATGACGAGGGCCCAAGAGACCCAGTACTTC.

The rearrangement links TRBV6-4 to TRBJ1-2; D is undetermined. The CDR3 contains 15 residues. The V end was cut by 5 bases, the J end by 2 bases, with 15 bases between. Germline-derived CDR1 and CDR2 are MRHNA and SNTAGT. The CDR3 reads CASSLSGERNYGYTF. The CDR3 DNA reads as TGTGCCAGCAGTCTATCCGGTGAGCGGAACTATGGCTACACCTTC.

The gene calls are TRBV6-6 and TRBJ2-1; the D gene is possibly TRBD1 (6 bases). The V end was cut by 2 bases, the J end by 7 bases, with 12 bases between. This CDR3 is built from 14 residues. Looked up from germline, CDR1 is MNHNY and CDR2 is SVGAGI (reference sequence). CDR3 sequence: CASSYPDRGNEQFF. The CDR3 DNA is TGTGCCAGCAGTTACCCTGATAGGGGGAATGAGCAGTTCTTC.

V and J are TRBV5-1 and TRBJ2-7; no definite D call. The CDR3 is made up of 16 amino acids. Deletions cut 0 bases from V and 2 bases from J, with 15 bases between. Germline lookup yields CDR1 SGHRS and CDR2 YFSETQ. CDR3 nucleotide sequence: TGCGCCAGCAGCTTGGGGGGATCGGGCTTTACCTACGAGCAGTACTTC. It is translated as CASSLGGSGFTYEQYF.

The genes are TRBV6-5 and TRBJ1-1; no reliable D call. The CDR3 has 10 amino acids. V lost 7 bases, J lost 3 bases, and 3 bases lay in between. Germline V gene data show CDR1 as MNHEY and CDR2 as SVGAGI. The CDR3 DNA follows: TGTGCCAGCACCTACACTGAAGCTTTCTTT. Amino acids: CASTYTEAFF.

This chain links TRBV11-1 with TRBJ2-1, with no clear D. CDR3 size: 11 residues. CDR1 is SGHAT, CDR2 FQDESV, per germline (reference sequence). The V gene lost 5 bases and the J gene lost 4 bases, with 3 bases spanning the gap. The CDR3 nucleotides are TGTGCCAGCAGCCGATACAATGAGCAGTTCTTC. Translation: CASSRYNEQFF.

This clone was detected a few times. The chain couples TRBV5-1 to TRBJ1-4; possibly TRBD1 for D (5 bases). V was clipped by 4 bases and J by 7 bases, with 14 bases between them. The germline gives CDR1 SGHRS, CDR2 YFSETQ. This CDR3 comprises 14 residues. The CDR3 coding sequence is TGCGCCAGCAGCCTCAGACAAAGGGGTGAAAAACTGTTTTTT. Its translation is CASSLRQRGEKLFF.

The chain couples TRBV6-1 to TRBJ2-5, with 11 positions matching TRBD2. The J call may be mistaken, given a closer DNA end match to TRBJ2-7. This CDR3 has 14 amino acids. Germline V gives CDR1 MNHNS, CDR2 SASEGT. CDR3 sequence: CASSGLAGPYEQYF. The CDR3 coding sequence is TGTGCCAGCAGCGGACTAGCGGGCCCCTACGAGCAGTACTTC.

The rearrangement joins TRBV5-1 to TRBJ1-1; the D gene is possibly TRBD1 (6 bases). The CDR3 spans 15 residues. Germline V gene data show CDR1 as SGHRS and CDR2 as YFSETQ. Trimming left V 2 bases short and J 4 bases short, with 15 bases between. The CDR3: CASSFGRGESTEAFF. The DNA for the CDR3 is TGCGCCAGCAGCTTTGGGAGGGGGGAGAGCACTGAAGCTTTCTTT.

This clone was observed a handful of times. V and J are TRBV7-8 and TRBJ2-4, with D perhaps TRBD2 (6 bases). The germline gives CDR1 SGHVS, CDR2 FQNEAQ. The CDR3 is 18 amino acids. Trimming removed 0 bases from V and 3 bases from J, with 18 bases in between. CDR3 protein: CASSLAGNSGRGKNIQYF. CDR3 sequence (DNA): TGTGCCAGCAGCTTAGCGGGAAACTCTGGGCGGGGCAAAAACATTCAGTACTTC. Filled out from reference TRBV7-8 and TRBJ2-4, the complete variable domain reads GAGVSQSPRYKVAKRGQDVALRCDPISGHVSLFWYQQALGQGPEFLTYFQNEAQLDKSGLPSDRFFAERPEGSVSTLKIQRTQQEDSAVYLCASSLAGNSGRGKNIQYFGAGTRLSVL.

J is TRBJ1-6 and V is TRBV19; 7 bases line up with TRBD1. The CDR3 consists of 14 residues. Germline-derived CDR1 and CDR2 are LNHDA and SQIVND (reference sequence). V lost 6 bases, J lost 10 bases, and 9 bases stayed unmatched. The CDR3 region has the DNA TGTGCCAGTAGCGCCCGAGGACAGGAATCACCCCTCCACTTT. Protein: CASSARGQESPLHF.

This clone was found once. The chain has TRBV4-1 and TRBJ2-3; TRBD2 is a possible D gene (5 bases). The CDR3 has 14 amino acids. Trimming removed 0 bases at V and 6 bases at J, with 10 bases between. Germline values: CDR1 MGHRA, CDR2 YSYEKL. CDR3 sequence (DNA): TGCGCCAGCAGCCAAGATCGTCCGGGGGATACGCAGTATTTT. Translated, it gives CASSQDRPGDTQYF.

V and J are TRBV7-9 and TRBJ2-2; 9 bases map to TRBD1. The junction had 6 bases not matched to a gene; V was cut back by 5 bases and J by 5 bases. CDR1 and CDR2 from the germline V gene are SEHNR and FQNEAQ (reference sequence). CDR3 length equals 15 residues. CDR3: CASSISGTGTGELFF. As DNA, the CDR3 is TGTGCCAGCAGCATATCCGGGACAGGGACCGGGGAGCTGTTTTTT. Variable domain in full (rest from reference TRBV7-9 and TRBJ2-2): DTGVSQNPRHKITKRGQNVTFRCDPISEHNRLYWYRQTLGQGPEFLTYFQNEAQLEKSRLLSDRFSAERPKGSFSTLEIQRTEQGDSAMYLCASSISGTGTGELFFGEGSRLTVL.

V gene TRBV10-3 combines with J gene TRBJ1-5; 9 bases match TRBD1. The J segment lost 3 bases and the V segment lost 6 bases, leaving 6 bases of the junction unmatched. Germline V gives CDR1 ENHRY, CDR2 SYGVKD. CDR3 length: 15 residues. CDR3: CAIREGTGTNQPQHF. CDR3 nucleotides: TGTGCCATCAGGGAGGGGACAGGGACCAATCAGCCCCAGCATTTT.